The 21 T cell receptor beta chains below come from one sample, sequenced in a study of T cell responses to AZD1222 COVID-19 vaccine. Sequenced by immunoSEQ multiplex PCR; TCRdb stores in-frame clones only, minus some. The data contain tens of thousands of clones, around nine tenths of them singletons. The specimen comprised peripheral blood, sampled 28 days after the second dose of the MenACWY control vaccine. The receptors originated from an adult who received the MenACWY meningococcal vaccine as a control.

V is TRBV19 and J is TRBJ2-7; 8 bases align to TRBD1. J lost 3 bases, V lost 5 bases, and 6 bases had no gene match. This CDR3 is built from 14 residues. Per germline, CDR1 LNHDA and CDR2 SQIVND (reference sequence). DNA of the CDR3: TGTGCCAGTAGTGTTGGGACAGGCGTCTACGAGCAGTACTTC. Its protein is CASSVGTGVYEQYF.

The chain couples TRBV2 to TRBJ2-7, with 7 bases aligning to TRBD1. Losses at the gene ends were 9 bases for V and 1 base for J; bases not matched to a gene: 9. This CDR3 is 14 amino acids long. The germline gives CDR1 SNHLY, CDR2 FYNNEI. CDR3 protein: CARDREQGSYEQYF. CDR3 DNA: TGTGCCAGAGACCGGGAACAGGGGTCCTACGAGCAGTACTTC.

V and J are TRBV24-1 and TRBJ2-2, with TRBD1 as a possible D gene (5 bases). This CDR3 spans 12 amino acids. Germline V CDR1 and CDR2: KGHDR, SFDVKD. Trimming pared 4 bases from V and 8 bases from J, leaving 7 bases between. The CDR3 here is CATSEHRGELFF. DNA of the CDR3: TGTGCCACCAGTGAACACAGGGGGGAGCTGTTTTTT.

This clone appeared a single time. J is TRBJ1-4 and V is TRBV19; TRBD1 agrees at 7 bases. This CDR3 spans 15 amino acids. The trim removed 4 bases at V and 8 bases at J, leaving 10 bases unmatched. Per germline, CDR1 LNHDA and CDR2 SQIVND (reference sequence). The CDR3 spells CASSTSRDSSEKLFF. As DNA, the CDR3 is TGTGCCAGTAGTACGTCGAGGGACAGCTCAGAAAAACTGTTTTTT.

In regard to this clone: The same CDR3 can be traced to other DNA sequences in this sample. The chain links TRBV30 to TRBJ1-5; D unclear. Looked up from germline, CDR1 is GTSNPN and CDR2 is SVGIG (reference sequence). The CDR3 is 13 amino acids. The ends were cut back, 1 base at V and 4 bases at J, with 8 bases in the middle. The CDR3 sequence: CAWSGGDNQPQHF. CDR3 in DNA: TGTGCCTGGAGTGGTGGGGATAATCAGCCCCAGCATTTT.

The chain employs TRBV6-6 and TRBJ1-4; TRBD1 aligns across 10 bases. Trimming cost V 5 bases and J 11 bases; bases outside gene matches: 11. CDR1 MNHNY and CDR2 SVGAGI come from the germline V gene (reference sequence). The CDR3 extends over 15 amino acids. The CDR3 loop is CASSGAGQGFPKLFF. The CDR3 DNA reads as TGTGCCAGCAGTGGCGCGGGACAGGGGTTCCCCAAACTGTTTTTT.

V is TRBV19 and J is TRBJ2-7; 8 bases agree with TRBD1. In germline, CDR1 is LNHDA, CDR2 SQIVND (reference sequence). The CDR3 extends over 15 amino acids. Trimming at V came to 3 bases and at J to 4 bases, leaving 8 bases not matched to a gene. In DNA, the CDR3 is TGTGCCAGTAGTATTGCGTCAGGGGGCTGGTACGAGCAGTACTTC. Translating it yields CASSIASGGWYEQYF.

The gene calls are TRBV6-1 and TRBJ1-5; no clear D. This CDR3 comprises 16 residues. Trimming took off 4 bases at V and 0 bases at J, with 13 bases between the two ends. Germline CDR1 and CDR2: MNHNS and SASEGT. CDR3 bases: TGTGCCAGCAGTGCACCCGGTGGCTATAGCAATCAGCCCCAGCATTTT. The encoded protein is CASSAPGGYSNQPQHF.

The rearrangement joins TRBV12-3 or TRBV12-4 to TRBJ2-2, with D perhaps assigned TRBD1 or TRBD2 (5 bases each). The CDR3 runs to 11 residues. Here the CDR3 DNA reads TGTGGTACAGGAGGCATCGGGGAGCTGTTTTTT. Its translation: CGTGGIGELFF.

The chain joins TRBV29-1 to TRBJ1-1, with a weak D call TRBD1 (5 bases). CDR1 and CDR2 from the germline V gene are SQVTM and ANQGSEA. Between the trimmed V and J ends, which lost 1 base and 4 bases, there was a span of 7 bases. This CDR3 has 12 residues. The CDR3 reads CSVEGGGTEAFF. DNA of the CDR3: TGCAGCGTTGAAGGCGGGGGCACTGAAGCTTTCTTT.

The chain couples TRBV6-2 or TRBV6-3 to TRBJ2-7; D is unclear. Germline CDR1 MNHEY, CDR2 SVGEGT. V lost 3 bases and J lost 4, with 4 bases in between. This CDR3 spans 11 amino acids. The CDR3 region is CASSYNYEQYF. The CDR3 DNA sequence: TGTGCCAGCAGTTATAATTACGAGCAGTACTTC.

The V call is TRBV7-9, the J call TRBJ2-3, with 7 bases matching TRBD1. In germline, CDR1 is SEHNR, CDR2 FQNEAQ (reference sequence). V lost 4 bases to trimming and J lost 1 base; unmatched junction nucleotides: 5. The CDR3 extends over 15 amino acids. The CDR3 reads CASSSSGQRTDTQYF. The CDR3 coding sequence is TGTGCCAGCAGCTCCTCGGGACAGCGCACAGATACGCAGTATTTT. Full variable domain (rest looked up from reference TRBV7-9 and TRBJ2-3): DTGVSQNPRHKITKRGQNVTFRCDPISEHNRLYWYRQTLGQGPEFLTYFQNEAQLEKSRLLSDRFSAERPKGSFSTLEIQRTEQGDSAMYLCASSSSGQRTDTQYFGPGTRLTVL.

The rearrangement uses TRBV2 and TRBJ2-3, with 9 positions matching TRBD2. CDR3 length equals 17 residues. The germline V gene encodes CDR1 SNHLY and CDR2 FYNNEI. The J segment lost 7 bases and the V segment lost 3 bases, leaving 14 bases of the junction unmatched. CDR3 nucleotides: TGTGCCAGCAGTGAGGGGACTAGCAGCTTCTCTGGGTATACGCAGTATTTT. It encodes CASSEGTSSFSGYTQYF.

The chain employs TRBV27 and TRBJ2-2; possible D gene TRBD2, 7 bases. Germline V gene sequence: CDR1 MNHEY, CDR2 SMNVEV (reference sequence). Trimming took 8 bases from V and 5 from J, leaving 12 bases between them. This CDR3 has 13 residues. CDR3 DNA: TGTGCCAGCCCAGGGAGGGGGACCGGGGAGCTGTTTTTT. Its protein is CASPGRGTGELFF.

This chain uses TRBV27 with TRBJ2-7; no definite D call. Germline values: CDR1 MNHEY, CDR2 SMNVEV (reference sequence). V was trimmed by 2 bases and J by 0 bases, leaving 5 bases between them. The CDR3 has 13 residues. The CDR3: CASSLGDSYEQYF. For the CDR3, the DNA is TGTGCCAGCAGTTTAGGAGACTCCTACGAGCAGTACTTC.

The V call is TRBV6-1, the J call TRBJ1-1, with unresolved D. Germline V gene data show CDR1 as MNHNS and CDR2 as SASEGT. The CDR3 runs to 16 residues. The V end was cut by 0 bases, the J end by 5 bases, with 16 bases between. For the CDR3, the DNA is TGTGCCAGCAGTGAAGCGGTTAATGCAGTGGGTACTGAAGCTTTCTTT. The encoded protein is CASSEAVNAVGTEAFF.

This clone occurred a few times. The genes are TRBV7-2 and TRBJ1-1; D is uncertain. Trimming stripped 10 bases from V and 6 bases from J, with 9 bases between. CDR1 is SGHTA and CDR2 is FQGNSA in the germline V gene. The CDR3 covers 10 residues. In DNA form, the CDR3 reads TGTGCCATCGGCCCGTCTGAAGCTTTCTTT. As protein: CAIGPSEAFF.

This clone was seen only once. The chain combines TRBV19 with TRBJ1-2; D perhaps matches TRBD1 (5 bases). The V end lost 6 bases, the J end lost 8 bases, and 19 bases lay between the germline ends. Germline values: CDR1 LNHDA, CDR2 SQIVND (reference sequence). CDR3 length: 14 amino acids. The CDR3 sequence: CASRPGGGLSGYTF. CDR3 in DNA: TGTGCCAGTAGACCCGGGGGAGGGCTCAGCGGCTACACCTTC.

This clone was seen only once. This chain uses TRBV10-1 with TRBJ1-2; 8 bases line up with TRBD1. The CDR3 is 14 amino acids. V shed 3 bases, J shed 5 bases, and the junction held 5 bases outside the gene matches. CDR1 and CDR2 from the germline V gene are WNHNN and SYGVQD (reference sequence). In nucleotides, the CDR3 is TGCGCCAGCAGTGACGGGACAGGAAGATATGGCTACACCTTC. Translating gives CASSDGTGRYGYTF.

The chain links TRBV27 to TRBJ2-1; the D is unclear. With 3 bases removed from V and 7 bases from J, the gap between germline ends came to 10 bases. The CDR3 contains 13 residues. CDR1 MNHEY and CDR2 SMNVEV come from the germline V gene (reference sequence). The CDR3 loop is CASSFGVANEQFF. The CDR3, as DNA: TGTGCCAGCAGTTTCGGTGTGGCAAATGAGCAGTTCTTC.

J is TRBJ2-7 and V is TRBV6-6; D is ambiguous. The CDR3 is 12 amino acids. In germline, CDR1 is MNHNY, CDR2 SVGAGI (reference sequence). V lost 4 bases and J lost 7, with 11 bases in between. Here the CDR3 DNA reads TGTGCCAGCAGTTTCCGTTTTGAGGAGCAGTACTTC. Its protein product is CASSFRFEEQYF.